This record covers a single T cell receptor beta chain. What it recognizes is unknown. Germline-derived CDR1 and CDR2 are MGHDK and SYGVNS. V lost 4 bases, J lost 10 bases, and 13 bases lay in between. The CDR3 has 13 residues. This sample is part of a study of cytomegalovirus exposure and HLA in healthy donors. Whole-study findings and limits: Among TCR beta chains, those listed as cytomegalovirus-associated numbered around 180.

PCR employed 60 Vbeta and 13 Jbeta primers. Measured with immunoSEQ multiplex PCR; TCRdb has only the in-frame clones, and not every one. There are 40,000 to 55,000 clones in the sample; 73% occur only once, and under 3% lies in the top ten. The receptor was isolated from a man younger than 30 in good health and CMV-seronegative. The sample was PBMCs. The V gene is TRBV25-1, the J gene TRBJ1-4, with D perhaps TRBD1 (5 bases). For the CDR3, the DNA is TGTGCCAGCAGTGTCGTGGGGGGGGGAAAACTGTTTTTT. It yields the protein CASSVVGGGKLFF.